The clone carrying this TCR beta chain was seen only a few times. The antigen is unknown. This CDR3 is 13 amino acids long. The V gene's germline CDR1 is SNHLY and CDR2 FYNNEI. The V gene lost 6 bases and the J gene lost 2 bases, with 10 bases spanning the gap. TCRdb called the reads again in MiXCR, with one record for every CDR3 protein. Among under 800,000 distinct CDR3 sequences listed, approximately 25% were seen once. The source of the sample is a study of T cell repertoires in cytomegalovirus infection. Study context: Based on public TCR beta signatures, there were indications of CMV infection and of a matching HLA type. Findings and caveats of the study: Summed frequency of shared TCR beta families picked out CMV carriers who also had the relevant HLA. It was HLA-C-restricted CMV-specific TCR beta clonotypes that dominated the response ex vivo.

This TCR was sampled from a human donor in good health (CMV status not recorded). Some clones in this sample may be carry-over from other donors' samples. The V gene is TRBV2, the J gene TRBJ1-2; D not resolved. The sequenced material came from CD8+ T cells from PBMCs. CDR3 loop: CASRTTLNYGYTF. The CDR3 DNA sequence: TGTGCCAGCAGGACGACGCTAAACTATGGCTACACCTTC.